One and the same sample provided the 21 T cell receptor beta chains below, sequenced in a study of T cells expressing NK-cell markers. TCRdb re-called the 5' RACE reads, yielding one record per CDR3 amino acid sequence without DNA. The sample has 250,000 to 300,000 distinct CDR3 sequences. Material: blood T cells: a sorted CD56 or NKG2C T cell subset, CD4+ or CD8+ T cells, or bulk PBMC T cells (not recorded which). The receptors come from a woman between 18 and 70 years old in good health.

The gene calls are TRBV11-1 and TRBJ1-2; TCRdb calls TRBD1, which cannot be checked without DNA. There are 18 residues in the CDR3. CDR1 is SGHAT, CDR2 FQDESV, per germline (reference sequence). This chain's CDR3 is CASSLGGHSSRPNYGYTF.

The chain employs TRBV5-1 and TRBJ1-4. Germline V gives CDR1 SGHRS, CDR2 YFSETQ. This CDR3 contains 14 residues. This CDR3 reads CASSLGQRNEKLFF.

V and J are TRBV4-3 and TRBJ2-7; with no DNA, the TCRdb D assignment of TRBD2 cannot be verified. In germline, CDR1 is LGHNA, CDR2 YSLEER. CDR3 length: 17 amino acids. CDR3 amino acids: CASSQDSGSASHYEQYF.

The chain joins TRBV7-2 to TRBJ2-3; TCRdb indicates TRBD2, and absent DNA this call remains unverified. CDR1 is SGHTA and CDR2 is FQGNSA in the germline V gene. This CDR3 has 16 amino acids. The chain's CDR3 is CASSSSVGGGRDTQYF.

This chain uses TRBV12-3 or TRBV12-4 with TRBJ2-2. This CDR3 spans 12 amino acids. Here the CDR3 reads CASSLGIGELFF.

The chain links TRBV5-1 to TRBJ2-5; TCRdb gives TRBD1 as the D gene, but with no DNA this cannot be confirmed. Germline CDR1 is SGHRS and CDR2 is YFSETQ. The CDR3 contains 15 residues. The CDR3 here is CASSFGRRAKETQYF.

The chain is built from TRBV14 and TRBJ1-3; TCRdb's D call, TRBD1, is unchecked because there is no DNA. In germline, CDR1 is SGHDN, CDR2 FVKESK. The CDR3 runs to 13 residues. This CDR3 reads CASSQDKGHTIYF.

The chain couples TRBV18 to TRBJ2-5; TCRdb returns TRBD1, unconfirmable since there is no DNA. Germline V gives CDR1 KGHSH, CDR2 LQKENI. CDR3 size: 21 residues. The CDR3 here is CASSPLPPGQTGSTSQETQYF.

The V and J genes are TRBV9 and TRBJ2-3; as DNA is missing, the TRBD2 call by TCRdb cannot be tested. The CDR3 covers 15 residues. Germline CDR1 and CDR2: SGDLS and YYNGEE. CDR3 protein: CASSIRAGGTDTQYF.

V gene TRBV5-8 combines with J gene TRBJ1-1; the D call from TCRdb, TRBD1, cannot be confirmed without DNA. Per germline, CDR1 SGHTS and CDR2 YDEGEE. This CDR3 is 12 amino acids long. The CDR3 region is CASSHPGAGAFF.

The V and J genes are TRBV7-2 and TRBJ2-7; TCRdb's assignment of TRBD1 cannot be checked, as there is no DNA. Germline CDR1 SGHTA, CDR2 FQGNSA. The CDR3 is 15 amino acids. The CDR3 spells CASSLDRGVSYEQYF.

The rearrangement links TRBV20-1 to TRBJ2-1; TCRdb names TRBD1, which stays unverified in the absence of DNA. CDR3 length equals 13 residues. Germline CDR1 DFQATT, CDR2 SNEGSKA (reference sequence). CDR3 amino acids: CTAEGTGKNEQFF.

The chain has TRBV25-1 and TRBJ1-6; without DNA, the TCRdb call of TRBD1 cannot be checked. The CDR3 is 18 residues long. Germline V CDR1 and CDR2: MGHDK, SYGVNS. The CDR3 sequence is CASSGQPGVSSYNSPLHF.

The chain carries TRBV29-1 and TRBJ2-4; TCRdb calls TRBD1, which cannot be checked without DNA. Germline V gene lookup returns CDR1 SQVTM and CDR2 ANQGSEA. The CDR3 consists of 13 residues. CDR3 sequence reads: CSVVRDSLNIQYF.

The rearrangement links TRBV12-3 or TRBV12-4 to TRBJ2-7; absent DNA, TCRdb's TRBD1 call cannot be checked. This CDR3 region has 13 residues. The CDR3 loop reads CASTPDRDHEQYF.

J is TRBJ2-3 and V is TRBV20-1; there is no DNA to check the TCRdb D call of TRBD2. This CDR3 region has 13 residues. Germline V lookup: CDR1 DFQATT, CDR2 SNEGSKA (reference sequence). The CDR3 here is CSVTGGLADTQYF.

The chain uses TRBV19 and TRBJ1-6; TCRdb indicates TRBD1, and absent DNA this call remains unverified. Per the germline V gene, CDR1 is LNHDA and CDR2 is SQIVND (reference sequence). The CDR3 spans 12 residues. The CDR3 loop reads CASGTYNSPLHF.

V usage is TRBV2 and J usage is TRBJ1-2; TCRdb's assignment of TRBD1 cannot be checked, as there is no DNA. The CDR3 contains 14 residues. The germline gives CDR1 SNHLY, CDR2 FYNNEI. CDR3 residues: CASPREGGTYGYTF.

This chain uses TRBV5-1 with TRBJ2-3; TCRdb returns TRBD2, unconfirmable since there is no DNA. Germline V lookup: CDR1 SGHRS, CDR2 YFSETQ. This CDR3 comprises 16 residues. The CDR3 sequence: CASSPLAGGSTDTQYF.

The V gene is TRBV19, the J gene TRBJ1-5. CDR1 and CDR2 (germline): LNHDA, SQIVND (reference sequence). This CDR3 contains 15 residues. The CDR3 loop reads CASSIGQSSNQPQHF.

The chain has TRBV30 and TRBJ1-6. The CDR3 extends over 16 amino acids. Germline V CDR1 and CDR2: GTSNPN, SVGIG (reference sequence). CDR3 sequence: CAWTKVPLRGNSPLHF.